The subject of this entry is one TCR beta chain. Its target is not known. Each donor (without exception) was a healthy Caucasian. This specimen comes from a study of identical twins. Study results and limitations: Within cord blood, abundant beta clonotypes carried fewer insertions, but memory repertoires showed no such trend. Part of the zero-insertion signal could reflect confounding by invariant MAIT and iNKT cells.

TCRdb ran MiXCR on the 5' RACE reads and lists one entry per CDR3 protein. In the table there are fewer than 500,000 distinct CDR3 sequences, 14% of which are singletons. Germline V lookup: CDR1 SGHDT, CDR2 YYEEEE. This CDR3 is built from 14 residues. V shed 2 bases, J shed 2 bases, and the junction held 4 bases outside the gene matches. The sample also formed part of further work on yellow fever vaccine responses in identical twins.

The specimen sequenced was CD4+ T cells sorted from blood. The TCR originated in a woman aged 18-30 years in good health. The chain has TRBV5-6 and TRBJ2-7; 7 bases map to TRBD2. The CDR3 DNA reads as TGTGCCAGCAGCTTCGCGGGAGCCACCTACGAGCAGTACTTC. Amino acid sequence: CASSFAGATYEQYF.